This is a list of T cell receptor beta chains from one sample in a study of T cells after yellow fever vaccination. TCRdb recomputed calls from the 5' RACE reads with MiXCR, one row per CDR3 protein. The profile covers approximately 160,000 distinct CDR3 sequences, with roughly 6.2% appearing a single time and 2.9% taken by the ten largest. The starting material was CD4+ T cells sorted from PBMCs, obtained on the day of the first yellow fever vaccination. The receptors stem from a man aged 18-30 years who received the YFV17D yellow fever vaccine. Each CDR3 is given with its conserved first and last residue. A D gene is named only where the DNA matches it firmly. The size field is filled for only some rows; it gives once, few, many or a size class.

clone_size	d_call	v_call	j_call	cdr3_aa	cdr3_nt
-	TRBD1	TRBV5-1	TRBJ1-5	CASSPDRVDQPQHF	TGCGCCAGCAGTCCCGACAGGGTGGATCAGCCCCAGCATTTT
-	-	TRBV5-4	TRBJ1-2	CASSLVILQGRDGYTF	TGTGCCAGCAGCTTGGTTATTCTCCAGGGGCGGGATGGCTACACCTTC
many	-	TRBV7-9	TRBJ1-1	CASSFKSGNTEAFF	TGTGCCAGCAGCTTTAAATCCGGGAACACTGAAGCTTTCTTT
few	TRBD2	TRBV5-1	TRBJ2-7	CASSWTSGISEQYF	TGCGCCAGCAGCTGGACTAGCGGGATCTCCGAGCAGTACTTC
-	TRBD2	TRBV19	TRBJ2-1	CASQSGGAGKEQFF	TGTGCCAGTCAGAGCGGGGGGGCCGGCAAGGAGCAGTTCTTC
few	TRBD1	TRBV30	TRBJ2-1	CAWSVLDRDYNEQFF	TGTGCCTGGAGTGTACTGGACAGGGATTACAATGAGCAGTTCTTC
many	TRBD2	TRBV6-6	TRBJ2-1	CASSYSSWRGVYNEQFF	TGTGCCAGCAGTTACTCGAGTTGGCGGGGGGTCTACAATGAGCAGTTCTTC
many	-	TRBV6-1	TRBJ2-1	CASRDQSYNEQFF	TGTGCCAGCAGGGATCAGAGCTACAATGAGCAGTTCTTC
many	TRBD1	TRBV7-2	TRBJ2-1	CASSLQGASYNEQFF	TGTGCCAGCAGCTTGCAGGGGGCATCCTACAATGAGCAGTTCTTC
few	-	TRBV6-2/TRBV6-3	TRBJ1-5	CASSNRQINQPQHF	TGTGCCAGCAGTAACCGACAAATCAATCAGCCCCAGCATTTT
many	-	TRBV12-3/TRBV12-4	TRBJ2-2	CASSPLPGRENTGELFF	TGTGCCAGCAGTCCCCTTCCTGGCAGGGAGAACACCGGGGAGCTGTTTTTT
-	TRBD2	TRBV7-8	TRBJ2-7	CASSGRPGTSGHEQYF	TGTGCCAGCAGCGGCCGCCCCGGGACTAGCGGCCACGAGCAGTACTTC
-	-	TRBV4-1	TRBJ1-2	CASSQGLERANYGYTF	TGCGCCAGCAGCCAAGGTTTGGAAAGGGCTAACTATGGCTACACCTTC
many	-	TRBV7-2	TRBJ2-4	CASSLVVNSENIQYF	TGTGCCAGCAGCTTAGTGGTCAATTCCGAAAACATTCAGTACTTC
-	-	TRBV11-1	TRBJ1-3	CASDSGRSSGNTIYF	TGTGCCAGCGATTCGGGACGGAGCTCTGGAAACACCATATATTTT
many	-	TRBV5-1	TRBJ2-3	CASSLGSGGTDTQYF	TGCGCCAGCAGCTTGGGGTCGGGGGGCACAGATACGCAGTATTTT
many	-	TRBV12-3/TRBV12-4	TRBJ2-5	CASTAWGVQETQYF	TGTGCCAGCACCGCGTGGGGGGTCCAAGAGACCCAGTACTTC
many	-	TRBV20-1	TRBJ1-2	CSAREGGGNYGYTF	TGCAGTGCTAGAGAAGGTGGAGGGAACTATGGCTACACCTTC
many	-	TRBV20-1	TRBJ1-4	CSARRSGEGRKLFF	TGCAGTGCTAGAAGGTCAGGAGAGGGGCGGAAACTGTTTTTT
-	-	TRBV20-1	TRBJ1-6	CSAPKSTVQSSYNSPLHF	TGCAGTGCTCCCAAGAGCACAGTTCAGAGCTCCTATAATTCACCCCTCCACTTT
many	-	TRBV20-1	TRBJ2-7	CSARDPRAPQNEQYF	TGCAGTGCCCGGGACCCGAGGGCCCCGCAGAACGAGCAGTACTTC
-	-	TRBV20-1	TRBJ1-6	CSAKISRQGKAPLHF	TGCAGTGCTAAGATTTCGCGGCAGGGGAAAGCACCCCTCCACTTT
many	-	TRBV5-1	TRBJ1-4	CASSLSPGQNEKLFF	TGCGCCAGCAGCTTGTCCCCAGGACAGAATGAAAAACTGTTTTTT
-	-	TRBV15	TRBJ1-5	CATSSGFDQPQHF	TGTGCCACCAGCAGCGGGTTTGATCAGCCCCAGCATTTT
many	TRBD1	TRBV6-5	TRBJ2-3	CASARDRKDTQYF	TGTGCCAGCGCCCGGGACAGGAAGGATACGCAGTATTTT
many	TRBD1	TRBV29-1	TRBJ1-1	CSVARDRGTEAFF	TGCAGCGTTGCGCGCGACAGGGGCACTGAAGCTTTCTTT
many	TRBD2	TRBV9	TRBJ2-5	CASSISSGQETQYF	TGTGCCAGCAGTATCTCTAGCGGCCAAGAGACCCAGTACTTC
many	-	TRBV7-2	TRBJ2-7	CASSYSGTEAYEQYF	TGTGCCAGCAGCTACTCCGGGACGGAAGCCTACGAGCAGTACTTC
many	-	TRBV9	TRBJ1-3	CASSVAPSSGNTIYF	TGTGCCAGCAGCGTAGCCCCAAGCTCTGGAAACACCATATATTTT
many	-	TRBV5-1	TRBJ2-5	CASSLDGRGYQETQYF	TGCGCCAGCAGCTTGGATGGCAGGGGCTACCAAGAGACCCAGTACTTC
-	-	TRBV29-1	TRBJ2-3	CSVYKGSGTDTQYF	TGCAGCGTTTACAAGGGATCCGGCACAGATACGCAGTATTTT